These 16 T cell receptor beta chains originate from one sample sequenced in a study of spatial heterogeneity in lung cancer. MiXCR, applied by TCRdb to the 5' RACE reads, yields one record per CDR3 protein. The repertoire holds approximately 40,000 distinct CDR3 sequences, with about 6.8% as singletons. Time point indicated: sample taken at primary tumor resection. This material consisted of PBMCs, taken at surgery. Source of these receptors: a female donor with early-stage non-small cell lung cancer.

This clonotype was counted ten times or more. The chain couples TRBV18 to TRBJ1-2, with 11 positions matching TRBD1. Trimming took 3 bases from V and 1 from J; bases not matched to a gene: 1. The germline CDR1 and CDR2 sequences are KGHSH and LQKENI. There are 15 residues in the CDR3. CDR3 protein: CASSPGQGVNYGYTF. CDR3 bases: TGTGCCAGCTCACCGGGACAGGGGGTTAACTATGGCTACACCTTC. Drawing the rest from reference TRBV18 and TRBJ1-2, the complete variable domain is NAGVMQNPRHLVRRRGQEARLRCSPMKGHSHVYWYRQLPEEGLKFMVYLQKENIIDESGMPKERFSAEFPKEGPSILRIQQVVRGDSAAYFCASSPGQGVNYGYTFGSGTRLTVV.

The chain has TRBV6-1 and TRBJ2-3; 7 bases line up with TRBD1. CDR1 MNHNS and CDR2 SASEGT come from the germline V gene. This CDR3 spans 15 amino acids. The junction had 8 bases not matched to a gene; V was cut back by 5 bases and J by 3 bases. The CDR3 DNA is TGTGCCAGCAGTATAGGGACAGCCAAGACAGATACGCAGTATTTT. It codes for CASSIGTAKTDTQYF.

The J gene is TRBJ2-2, the V gene TRBV6-2 or TRBV6-3, with 9 nucleotides matching TRBD1. There are 15 residues in the CDR3. From germline, CDR1 is MNHEY and CDR2 SVGEGT. V trimming: 8 bases; J trimming: 7 bases; junction bases outside the gene matches: 11. This chain's CDR3 is CASRPGQGSVGELFF. CDR3 DNA: TGTGCCAGCCGCCCGGGACAGGGTTCGGTCGGGGAGCTGTTTTTT.

This clonotype occurred a few times. The chain uses TRBV5-5 and TRBJ2-1; 8 bases are a match to TRBD2. The germline V gene has CDR1 SGHKS and CDR2 YYEKEE (reference sequence). J gave up 6 bases and V 4 bases, and 6 bases lay outside the gene matches. The CDR3 consists of 14 residues. The CDR3 nucleotides read TGTGCCAGCAGCCGGGAGGGGGTCGTCAATGAGCAGTTCTTC. Translation gives CASSREGVVNEQFF.

J is TRBJ1-2 and V is TRBV19, with 8 bases matching TRBD1. CDR1 and CDR2 from the germline V gene are LNHDA and SQIVND (reference sequence). V lost 3 bases, J lost 1 base, and 10 bases stayed unmatched. The CDR3 covers 17 residues. The CDR3 DNA sequence: TGTGCCAGTAGTATGCAAGGTTCAGGGGGCGATAACTATGGCTACACCTTC. It translates to CASSMQGSGGDNYGYTF.

In its sample, this clonotype was seen a few times. The rearrangement joins TRBV5-8 to TRBJ1-1, with a tentative D call TRBD1 (6 bases). V dropped 3 bases and J dropped 9 bases, with 15 bases sitting between them. The CDR3 contains 13 residues. Germline CDR1 and CDR2: SGHTS and YDEGEE. The CDR3 coding sequence is TGTGCCAGCAGCTCCGGTGGGGGGCTGCAAGCTTTCTTT. This sequence encodes CASSSGGGLQAFF.

This clonotype was counted a few times. The CDR3 loop is CASSPGASSYNSPLHF. CDR3 bases: TGTGCCAGCTCACCAGGGGCGAGCTCCTATAATTCACCCCTCCACTTT. The chain joins TRBV18 to TRBJ1-6; a possible D gene is TRBD1 (5 bases). V was clipped by 2 bases and J by 0 bases, with 8 bases between them. The CDR3 contains 16 residues. From germline, CDR1 is KGHSH and CDR2 LQKENI. The whole variable domain, filled in from reference TRBV18 and TRBJ1-6, reads NAGVMQNPRHLVRRRGQEARLRCSPMKGHSHVYWYRQLPEEGLKFMVYLQKENIIDESGMPKERFSAEFPKEGPSILRIQQVVRGDSAAYFCASSPGASSYNSPLHFGNGTRLTVT.

V gene TRBV7-6 combines with J gene TRBJ1-2; D is possibly TRBD1 (5 bases). The V gene lost 1 base and the J gene lost 1 base, with 19 bases spanning the gap. Looked up from germline, CDR1 is SGHVS and CDR2 is FNYEAQ. The CDR3 extends over 18 amino acids. CDR3 protein: CASSLGPGKQAVNYGYTF. CDR3 DNA sequence: TGTGCCAGCAGCTTAGGCCCGGGGAAACAGGCGGTTAACTATGGCTACACCTTC.

The V gene is TRBV4-1, the J gene TRBJ1-6; D might be TRBD1 (6 bases). The CDR3 has 16 amino acids. V was trimmed by 2 bases and J by 10 bases, leaving 18 bases between them. CDR1 is MGHRA, CDR2 YSYEKL, per germline. CDR3 nucleotides: TGCGCCAGCAGCCAAAGCTCGACGGAGAGGGGGTCACCCCTCCACTTT. Amino acid sequence: CASSQSSTERGSPLHF.

At least ten counts were recorded for this clonotype. This chain links TRBV7-3 with TRBJ1-3, with D hard to call. The CDR3 is 17 amino acids. Germline assignment: CDR1 SGHTA and CDR2 FQGTGA. Trimming took 6 bases from V and 6 from J, leaving 24 bases between them. The CDR3 here is CASRIPSRGRIQNTIYF. CDR3 DNA: TGTGCCAGCAGGATCCCGAGTCGAGGGCGAATCCAAAACACCATATATTTT.

The V call is TRBV6-2 or TRBV6-3, the J call TRBJ1-1; weak D call: TRBD1 (6 bases). Germline CDR1 is MNHEY and CDR2 is SVGEGT. The V end lost 7 bases, the J end lost 10 bases, and 13 bases lay between the germline ends. The CDR3 is made up of 11 amino acids. CDR3 sequence reads: CASTQKGGAFF. DNA of the CDR3: TGTGCCAGCACCCAGAAGGGGGGAGCTTTCTTT.

The sample holds many counts of this clonotype. The J gene is TRBJ2-7, the V gene TRBV18, with D perhaps matching TRBD1 (6 bases). The germline gives CDR1 KGHSH, CDR2 LQKENI. The CDR3 is 13 residues long. V gave up 6 bases and J gave up 2 bases, with 11 bases separating them. For the CDR3, the DNA is TGTGCCAGCTCCCGACAGGAGACCTACGAGCAGTACTTC. It specifies CASSRQETYEQYF. Supplemented by reference TRBV18 and TRBJ2-7, the full variable domain reads NAGVMQNPRHLVRRRGQEARLRCSPMKGHSHVYWYRQLPEEGLKFMVYLQKENIIDESGMPKERFSAEFPKEGPSILRIQQVVRGDSAAYFCASSRQETYEQYFGPGTRLTVT.

The genes are TRBV20-1 and TRBJ1-5, with D hard to call. Deletions cut 0 bases from V and 6 bases from J, with 6 bases between. The CDR3 runs to 12 residues. From germline, CDR1 is DFQATT and CDR2 SNEGSKA (reference sequence). The CDR3 bases are TGCAGTGCTAGAGAAAATAGTCAGCCCCAGCATTTT. It is translated as CSARENSQPQHF.

This clonotype was detected only a few times. CDR3 region: CSARDRRGASYEQYF. CDR3 bases: TGCAGTGCTAGAGATCGTCGGGGGGCTTCCTACGAGCAGTACTTC. This chain links TRBV20-1 with TRBJ2-7; D perhaps matches TRBD2 (7 bases). The CDR3 is 15 residues long. V lost 0 bases and J 1 base, leaving 13 bases between the germline ends. Germline V gene sequence: CDR1 DFQATT, CDR2 SNEGSKA (reference sequence).

This clonotype was seen a few times. The chain combines TRBV7-2 with TRBJ1-4, with 8 bases matching TRBD1. Per germline, CDR1 SGHTA and CDR2 FQGNSA. CDR3 length: 14 amino acids. Losses at the gene ends were 1 base for V and 7 bases for J; bases not matched to a gene: 2. This chain's CDR3 is CASSLGQGSEKLFF. The CDR3 DNA is TGTGCCAGCAGCTTAGGACAGGGGAGTGAAAAACTGTTTTTT.

Many counts were recorded for this clonotype. This sequence joins TRBV7-2 and TRBJ2-2, with 7 nucleotides matching TRBD1. Looked up from germline, CDR1 is SGHTA and CDR2 is FQGNSA. The junction had 6 bases not matched to a gene; V was cut back by 5 bases and J by 6 bases. The CDR3 totals 14 residues. CDR3 residues: CASSRQGGAGELFF. CDR3 nucleotides: TGTGCCAGCAGCCGACAGGGTGGCGCCGGGGAGCTGTTTTTT.